Listed below are T cell receptor beta chains from one sample, sequenced in a study of breast tumors, draining lymph nodes, adjacent tissues. In TCRdb, the multiplex PCR reads were re-called with MiXCR into one record per CDR3 protein. The sample contains around 190,000 distinct CDR3 sequences, 30% to 35% of which appear only once. Material for sequencing was axillary lymph node tissue. These receptors came from a female donor with breast cancer. Some clones in this sample may be carry-over from other donors' samples. CDR3s include the opening cysteine and the closing phenylalanine or tryptophan. D genes are given only for firm matches. The size entry is marked missing in some rows and otherwise reads once, few, many or a size class.

clone size	D gene	V gene	CDR3 length	J gene	CDR3 DNA	CDR3 protein
many	TRBD1	TRBV6-6	16	TRBJ2-3	TGTGCCAGCCCCGCTCGAGGACAGGAGAGCACAGATACGCAGTATTTT	CASPARGQESTDTQYF
many	-	TRBV20-1	13	TRBJ2-1	TGCAGTGCGACAGCGGGCAGGTACAATGAGCAGTTCTTC	CSATAGRYNEQFF
-	TRBD2	TRBV4-3	17	TRBJ2-5	TGCGCCAGCAGCCAAGGACTAGCGGGAGGTCGGCAAGAGACCCAGTACTTC	CASSQGLAGGRQETQYF
many	TRBD2	TRBV19	16	TRBJ2-7	TGTGCCAGCACAAAAGCTAGCGGGAGAGGCACCTACGAGCAGTACTTC	CASTKASGRGTYEQYF
many	-	TRBV6-6	15	TRBJ2-7	TGTGCCAGCAGTTACTCGAACCGGGAGAGGTACGAGCAGTACTTC	CASSYSNRERYEQYF
many	TRBD1	TRBV5-8	16	TRBJ1-6	TGTGCCAGCAGCCCGGGACAGAGCTCCTATAATTCACCCCTCCACTTT	CASSPGQSSYNSPLHF
many	-	TRBV20-1	11	TRBJ2-5	TGCAGTGGGCGGGTCCAAGAGACCCAGTCCTTC	CSGRVQETQSF
-	-	TRBV15	15	TRBJ2-7	TGTGCCACCAGCAGCGCCGGGGGGCGATCCTACGAGCAGTACTTC	CATSSAGGRSYEQYF
-	-	TRBV6-5	15	TRBJ2-2	TGTGCCAGCAGATCCCGGAGATTGAACACCGGGGAGCTGTTTTTT	CASRSRRLNTGELFF
many	-	TRBV9	14	TRBJ2-3	TGTGCCAGCAGCGTAGTACAGGGTACAGATACGCAGTATTTT	CASSVVQGTDTQYF
many	TRBD2	TRBV19	15	TRBJ2-3	TGTGCCAGTAGTATAGGCGGGACTAGTCGAGATACGCAGTATTTT	CASSIGGTSRDTQYF
many	-	TRBV5-5	12	TRBJ2-3	TGTGCCAGCAGCTTTGCGACAGATACGCAGTATTTT	CASSFATDTQYF
few	TRBD2	TRBV20-1	17	TRBJ2-7	TGCAGTGCCCTGGGGACTAGCGGGGCAGCGTTTATCTACGAGCAGTACTTC	CSALGTSGAAFIYEQYF
many	-	TRBV7-2	15	TRBJ2-7	TGTGCCAGCAGCCCCCAGGGGTACGGCTCCTACGAGCAGTACTTC	CASSPQGYGSYEQYF
many	-	TRBV10-3	17	TRBJ1-2	TGTGCCATCAGTGAGTCGATGGGAAAGATGGGTAACTATGGCTACACCTTC	CAISESMGKMGNYGYTF
many	-	TRBV11-3	14	TRBJ2-3	TGTGCCAGCAGCGTAGCCGGGACCACAGATACGCAGTATTTT	CASSVAGTTDTQYF
-	TRBD1	TRBV7-9	15	TRBJ1-5	TGTGCCAGCAGCTCTACCGACAGGGACAATCAGCCCCAGCATTTT	CASSSTDRDNQPQHF
-	TRBD1	TRBV20-1	14	TRBJ2-7	TGCAGTGCTAGCGCCGGGACAGGGTACTCCGAGCAGTACTTC	CSASAGTGYSEQYF
-	-	TRBV5-5	16	TRBJ2-6	TGTTCCAGCAGCAACGGGCTGTGCTCTGGGGCCAACGTCCTGACTTTC	CSSSNGLCSGANVLTF
many	-	TRBV20-1	16	TRBJ2-1	TGCAGTGCTGTCCGCCCCAGAGGGTCAGGTGGGAATGAGCAGTTCTTC	CSAVRPRGSGGNEQFF